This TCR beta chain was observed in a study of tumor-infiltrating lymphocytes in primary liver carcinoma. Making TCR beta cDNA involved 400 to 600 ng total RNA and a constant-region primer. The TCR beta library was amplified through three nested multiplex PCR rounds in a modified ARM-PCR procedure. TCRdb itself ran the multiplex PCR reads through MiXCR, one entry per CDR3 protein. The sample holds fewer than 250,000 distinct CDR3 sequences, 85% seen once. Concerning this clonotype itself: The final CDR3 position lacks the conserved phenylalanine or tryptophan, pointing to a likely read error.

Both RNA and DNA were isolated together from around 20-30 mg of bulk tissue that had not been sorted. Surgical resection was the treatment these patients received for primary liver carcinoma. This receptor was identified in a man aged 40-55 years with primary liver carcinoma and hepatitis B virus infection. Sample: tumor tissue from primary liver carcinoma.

CDR3 coding DNA: TGTGCCAGCACCGGCGGGGCAGCTACCAACACCGGGGAGCTGTTTCTT. Its translation is CASTGGAATNTGELFL. The rearrangement joins TRBV6-2 or TRBV6-3 to TRBJ2-2; tentatively, D is TRBD2 (6 bases). The germline CDR1 and CDR2 sequences are MNHEY and SVGEGT. CDR3 size: 16 residues. V dropped 7 bases and J dropped 2 bases, with 17 bases sitting between them.